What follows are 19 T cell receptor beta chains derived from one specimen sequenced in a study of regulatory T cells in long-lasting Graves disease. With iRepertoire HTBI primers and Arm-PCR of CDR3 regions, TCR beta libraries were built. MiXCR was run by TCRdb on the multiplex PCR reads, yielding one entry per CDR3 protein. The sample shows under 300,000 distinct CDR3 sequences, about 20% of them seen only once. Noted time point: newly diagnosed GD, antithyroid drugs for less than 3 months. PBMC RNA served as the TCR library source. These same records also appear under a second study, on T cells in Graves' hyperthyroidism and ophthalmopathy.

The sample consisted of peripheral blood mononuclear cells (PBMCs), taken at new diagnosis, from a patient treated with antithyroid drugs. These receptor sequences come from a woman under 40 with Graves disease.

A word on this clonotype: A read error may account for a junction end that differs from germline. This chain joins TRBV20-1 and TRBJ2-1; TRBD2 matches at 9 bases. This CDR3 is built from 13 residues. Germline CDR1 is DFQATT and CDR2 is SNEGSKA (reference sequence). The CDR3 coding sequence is TGCAGTGCTAGGGGACTAGCCGGGAATGAGCGGTTCTTC. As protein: CSARGLAGNERFF.

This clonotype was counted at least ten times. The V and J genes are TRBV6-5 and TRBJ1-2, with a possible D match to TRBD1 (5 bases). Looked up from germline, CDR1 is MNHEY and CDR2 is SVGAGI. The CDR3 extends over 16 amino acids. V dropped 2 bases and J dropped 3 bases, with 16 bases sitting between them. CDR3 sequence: CASSYPPLDRDYGYTF. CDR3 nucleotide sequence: TGTGCCAGCAGTTACCCTCCCCTTGACAGAGACTATGGCTACACCTTC.

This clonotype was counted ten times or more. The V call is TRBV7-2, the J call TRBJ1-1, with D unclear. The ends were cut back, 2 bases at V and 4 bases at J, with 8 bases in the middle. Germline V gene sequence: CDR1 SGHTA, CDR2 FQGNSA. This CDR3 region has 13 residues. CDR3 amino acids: CASSLSLGTEAFF. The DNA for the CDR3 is TGTGCCAGCAGCTTATCGTTAGGCACTGAAGCTTTCTTT.

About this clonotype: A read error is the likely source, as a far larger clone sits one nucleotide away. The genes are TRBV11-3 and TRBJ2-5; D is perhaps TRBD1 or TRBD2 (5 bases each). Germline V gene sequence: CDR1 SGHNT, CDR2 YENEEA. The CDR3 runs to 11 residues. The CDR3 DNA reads TGTGCCAGCAGCCGGATGGGGACCCGGTACTTC. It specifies CASSRMGTRYF.

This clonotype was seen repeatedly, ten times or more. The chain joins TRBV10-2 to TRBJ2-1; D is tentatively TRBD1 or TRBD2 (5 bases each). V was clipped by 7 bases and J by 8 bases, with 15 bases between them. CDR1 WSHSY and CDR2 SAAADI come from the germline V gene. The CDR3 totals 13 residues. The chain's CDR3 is CASTRDPRDEQFF. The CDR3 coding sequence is TGCGCCAGCACCCGGGACCCTCGAGATGAGCAGTTCTTC.

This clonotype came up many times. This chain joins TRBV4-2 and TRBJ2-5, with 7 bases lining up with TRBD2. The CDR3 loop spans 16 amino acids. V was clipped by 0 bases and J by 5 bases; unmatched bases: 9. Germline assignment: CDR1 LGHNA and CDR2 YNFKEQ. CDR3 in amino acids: CASSQDAWTRAETQYF. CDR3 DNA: TGTGCCAGCAGCCAAGATGCCTGGACTAGGGCTGAGACCCAGTACTTC.

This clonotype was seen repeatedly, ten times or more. DNA of the CDR3: TGCAGTGCTAGGGGACTAGCGGGGGGGCAAGGACAAGAGACCCAGTACTTC. Protein product: CSARGLAGGQGQETQYF. The V and J genes are TRBV20-1 and TRBJ2-5; TRBD2 agrees at 16 bases. Germline assignment: CDR1 DFQATT and CDR2 SNEGSKA (reference sequence). This CDR3 has 17 residues. The V gene end was trimmed by 3 bases and the J gene end by 2 bases; junction bases not matched to a gene: 6.

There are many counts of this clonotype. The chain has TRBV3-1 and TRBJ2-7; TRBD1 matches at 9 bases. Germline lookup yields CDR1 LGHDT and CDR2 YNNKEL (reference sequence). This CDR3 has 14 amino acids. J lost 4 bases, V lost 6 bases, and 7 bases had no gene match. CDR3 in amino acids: CASRQTDRGYEQYF. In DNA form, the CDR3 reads TGTGCCAGCAGACAAACGGACAGGGGATACGAGCAGTACTTC.

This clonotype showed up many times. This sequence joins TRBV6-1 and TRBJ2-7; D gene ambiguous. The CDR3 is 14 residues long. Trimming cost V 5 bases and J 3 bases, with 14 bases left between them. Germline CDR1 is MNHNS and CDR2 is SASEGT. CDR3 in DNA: TGTGCCAGCAGTAGATCCCGTGAACACTACGAGCAGTACTTC. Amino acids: CASSRSREHYEQYF.

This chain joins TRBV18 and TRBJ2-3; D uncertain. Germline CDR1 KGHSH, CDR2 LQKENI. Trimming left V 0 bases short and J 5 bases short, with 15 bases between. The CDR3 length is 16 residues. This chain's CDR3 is CASSPPALQRLDTQYF. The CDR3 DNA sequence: TGTGCCAGCTCACCACCGGCGCTACAACGGTTAGATACGCAGTATTTT.

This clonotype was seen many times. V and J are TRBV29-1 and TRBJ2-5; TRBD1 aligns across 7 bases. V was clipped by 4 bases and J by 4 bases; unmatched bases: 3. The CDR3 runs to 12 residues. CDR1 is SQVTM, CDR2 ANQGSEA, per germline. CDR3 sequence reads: CSVGTGRETQYF. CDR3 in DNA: TGCAGCGTTGGGACAGGAAGAGAGACCCAGTACTTC.

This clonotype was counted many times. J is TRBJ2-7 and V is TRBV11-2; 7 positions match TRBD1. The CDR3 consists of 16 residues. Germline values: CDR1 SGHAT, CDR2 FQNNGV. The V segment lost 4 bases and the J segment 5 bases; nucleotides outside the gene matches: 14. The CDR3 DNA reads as TGTGCCAGCAGCTCAATACTCGGGACAGCGGTCCACGAGCAGTACTTC. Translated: CASSSILGTAVHEQYF.

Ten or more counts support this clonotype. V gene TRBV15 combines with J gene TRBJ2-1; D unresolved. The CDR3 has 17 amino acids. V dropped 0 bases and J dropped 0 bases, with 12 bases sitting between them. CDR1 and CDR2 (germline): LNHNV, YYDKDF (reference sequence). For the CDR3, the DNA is TGTGCCACCAGCAGAGATCCGGACCTCAGCTCCTACAATGAGCAGTTCTTC. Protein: CATSRDPDLSSYNEQFF. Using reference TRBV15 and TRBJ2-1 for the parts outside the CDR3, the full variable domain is DAMVIQNPRYQVTQFGKPVTLSCSQTLNHNVMYWYQQKSSQAPKLLFHYYDKDFNNEADTPDNFQSRRPNTSFCFLDIRSPGLGDTAMYLCATSRDPDLSSYNEQFFGPGTRLTVL.

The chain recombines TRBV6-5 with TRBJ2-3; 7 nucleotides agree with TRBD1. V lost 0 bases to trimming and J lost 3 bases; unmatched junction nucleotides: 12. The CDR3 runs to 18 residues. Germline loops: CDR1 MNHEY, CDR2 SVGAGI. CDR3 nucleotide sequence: TGTGCCAGCAGTTACTCCCCGGACAGGTTTGGGTGGACAGATACGCAGTATTTT. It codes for CASSYSPDRFGWTDTQYF.

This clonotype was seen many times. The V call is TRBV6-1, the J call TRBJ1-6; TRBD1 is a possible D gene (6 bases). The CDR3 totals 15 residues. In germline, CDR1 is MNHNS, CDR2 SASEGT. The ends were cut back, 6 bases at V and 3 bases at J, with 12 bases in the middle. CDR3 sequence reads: CASRPGQLYNSPLHF. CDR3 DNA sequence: TGTGCCAGCAGGCCCGGACAGCTCTATAATTCACCCCTCCACTTT.

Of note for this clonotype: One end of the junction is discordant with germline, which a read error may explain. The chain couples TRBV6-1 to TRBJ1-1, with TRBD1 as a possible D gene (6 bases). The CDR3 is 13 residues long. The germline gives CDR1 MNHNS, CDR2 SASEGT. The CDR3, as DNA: TGTGCCAGCAGATTAGACAGGAACACTGAAACTTTCTTT. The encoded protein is CASRLDRNTETFF.

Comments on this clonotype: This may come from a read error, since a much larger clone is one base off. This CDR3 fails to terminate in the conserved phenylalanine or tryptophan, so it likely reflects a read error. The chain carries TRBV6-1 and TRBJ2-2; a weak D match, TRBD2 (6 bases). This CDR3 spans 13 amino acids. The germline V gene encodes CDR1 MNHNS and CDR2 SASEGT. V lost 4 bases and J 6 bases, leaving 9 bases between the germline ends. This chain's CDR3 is CASSGGTSGELFY. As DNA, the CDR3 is TGTGCCAGCAGTGGAGGGACTTCCGGGGAGCTGTTTTAT.

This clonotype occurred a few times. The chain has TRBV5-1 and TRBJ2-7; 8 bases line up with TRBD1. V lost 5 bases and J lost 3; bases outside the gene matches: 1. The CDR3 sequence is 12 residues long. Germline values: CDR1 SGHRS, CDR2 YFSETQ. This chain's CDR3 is CASRQGGYEQYF. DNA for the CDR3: TGCGCCAGCAGACAGGGGGGCTACGAGCAGTACTTC.

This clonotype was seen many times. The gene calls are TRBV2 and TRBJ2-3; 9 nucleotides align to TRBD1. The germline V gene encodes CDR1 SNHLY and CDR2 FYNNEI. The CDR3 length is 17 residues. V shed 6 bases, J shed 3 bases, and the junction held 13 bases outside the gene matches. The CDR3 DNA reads TGTGCCAGCAGGCGGACCGGGACAGGGCTACCGACAGATACGCAGTATTTT. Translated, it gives CASRRTGTGLPTDTQYF.